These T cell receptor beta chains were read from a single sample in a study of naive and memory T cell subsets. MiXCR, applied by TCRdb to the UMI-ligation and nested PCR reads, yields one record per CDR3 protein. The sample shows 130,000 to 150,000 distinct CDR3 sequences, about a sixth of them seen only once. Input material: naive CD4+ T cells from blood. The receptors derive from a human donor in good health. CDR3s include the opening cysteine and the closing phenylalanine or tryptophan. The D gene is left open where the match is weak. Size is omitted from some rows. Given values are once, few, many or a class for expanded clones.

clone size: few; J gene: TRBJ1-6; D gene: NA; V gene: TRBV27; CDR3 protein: CASSLGQGPSPLHF; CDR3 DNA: TGTGCCAGCAGTTTGGGGCAGGGACCGTCACCCCTCCACTTT
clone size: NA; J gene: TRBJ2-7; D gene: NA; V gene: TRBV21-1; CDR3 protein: CASSKSRVHSLEQYF; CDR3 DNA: TGTGCCAGCAGCAAGTCGAGGGTTCATTCACTCGAGCAGTACTTC
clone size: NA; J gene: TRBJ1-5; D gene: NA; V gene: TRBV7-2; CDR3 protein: CASSLGFNQPQHF; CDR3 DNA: TGTGCCAGCAGCTTGGGGTTCAATCAGCCCCAGCATTTT
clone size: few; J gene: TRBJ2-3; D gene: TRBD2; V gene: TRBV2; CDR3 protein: CASRFALAGGPDTQYF; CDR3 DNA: TGTGCCAGCAGGTTTGCTCTAGCGGGAGGGCCGGATACGCAGTATTTT
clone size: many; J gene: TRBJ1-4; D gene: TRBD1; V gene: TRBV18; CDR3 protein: CASSPSLPGQMGEKLFF; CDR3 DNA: TGTGCCAGCTCACCGTCCCTACCGGGACAGATGGGTGAAAAACTGTTTTTT
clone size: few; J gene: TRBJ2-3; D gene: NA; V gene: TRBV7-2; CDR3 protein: CASSLGAGPQYF; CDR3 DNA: TGTGCCAGCAGCTTAGGTGCGGGCCCCCAGTATTTT
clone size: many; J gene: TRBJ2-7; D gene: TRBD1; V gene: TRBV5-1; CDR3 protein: CASSLAGGTASYEQYF; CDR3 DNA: TGCGCCAGCAGCTTGGCCGGTGGGACAGCCTCCTACGAGCAGTACTTC
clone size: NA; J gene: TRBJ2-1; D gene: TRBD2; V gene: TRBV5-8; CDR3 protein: CASSQGLAITYNEQFF; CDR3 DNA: TGTGCCAGCAGCCAAGGACTAGCGATCACCTACAATGAGCAGTTCTTC
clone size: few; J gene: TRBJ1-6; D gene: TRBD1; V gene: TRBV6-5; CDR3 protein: CASSSKGTVYSPLHF; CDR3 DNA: TGTGCCAGCAGTTCCAAAGGGACAGTTTATTCACCCCTCCACTTT
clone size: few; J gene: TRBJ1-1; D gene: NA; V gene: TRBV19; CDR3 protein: CASSAGQGKAFF; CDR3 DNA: TGTGCCAGTAGCGCGGGCCAGGGGAAAGCTTTCTTT
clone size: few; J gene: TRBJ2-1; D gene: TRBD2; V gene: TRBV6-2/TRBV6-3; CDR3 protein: CASSYSKTSGGSYNEQFF; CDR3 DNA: TGTGCCAGCAGTTACTCGAAGACTAGCGGGGGCTCCTACAATGAGCAGTTCTTC
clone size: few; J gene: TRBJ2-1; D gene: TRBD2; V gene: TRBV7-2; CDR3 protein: CASSGRLAGRNEQFF; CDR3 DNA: TGTGCCAGCAGCGGGCGACTAGCGGGACGGAATGAGCAGTTCTTC
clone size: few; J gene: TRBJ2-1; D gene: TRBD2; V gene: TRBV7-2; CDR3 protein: CASSLGFAGDNEQFF; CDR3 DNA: TGTGCCAGCAGCTTAGGATTCGCGGGAGACAATGAGCAGTTCTTC
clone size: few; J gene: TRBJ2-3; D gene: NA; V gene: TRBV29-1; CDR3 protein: CSSGTRLATDTQYF; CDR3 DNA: TGCAGCTCCGGGACCCGCCTTGCCACAGATACGCAGTATTTT
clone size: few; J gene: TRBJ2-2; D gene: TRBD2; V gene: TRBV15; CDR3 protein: CATSRTRGAQFSGELFF; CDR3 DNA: TGTGCCACCAGCAGAACGCGGGGGGCACAATTTTCGGGGGAGCTGTTTTTT
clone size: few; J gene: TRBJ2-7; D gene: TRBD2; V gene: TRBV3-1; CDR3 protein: CASSQESGGPNEQYF; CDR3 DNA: TGTGCCAGCAGCCAAGAGTCGGGAGGGCCCAACGAGCAGTACTTC
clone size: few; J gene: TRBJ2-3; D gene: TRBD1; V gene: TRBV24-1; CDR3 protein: CATSPTGENTDTQYF; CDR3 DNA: TGTGCCACCAGCCCTACAGGGGAGAACACAGATACGCAGTATTTT
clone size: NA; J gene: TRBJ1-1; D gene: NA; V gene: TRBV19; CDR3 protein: CASSKWDTEVSEAFF; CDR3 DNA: TGTGCCAGTAGTAAGTGGGACACGGAAGTCTCTGAAGCTTTCTTT
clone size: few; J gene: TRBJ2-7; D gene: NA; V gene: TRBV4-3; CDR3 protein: CASSRGGVADEQYF; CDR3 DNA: TGCGCCAGCAGCCGCGGAGGGGTAGCGGACGAGCAGTACTTC
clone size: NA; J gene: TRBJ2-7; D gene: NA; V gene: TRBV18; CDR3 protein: CASSPASGEQYF; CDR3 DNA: TGTGCCAGCTCACCAGCGTCTGGTGAGCAGTACTTC
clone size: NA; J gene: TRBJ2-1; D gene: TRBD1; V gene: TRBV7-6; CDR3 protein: CASSPGQGGSSYNEQFF; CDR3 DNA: TGTGCCAGCAGCCCAGGACAGGGGGGGAGCTCCTACAATGAGCAGTTCTTC
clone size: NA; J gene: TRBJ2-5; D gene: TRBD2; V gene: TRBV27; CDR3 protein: CASSLASGQTQETQYF; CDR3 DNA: TGTGCCAGCAGTTTAGCTAGCGGACAAACTCAAGAGACCCAGTACTTC
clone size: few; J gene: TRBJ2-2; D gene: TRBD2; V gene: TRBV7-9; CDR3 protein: CASSLASSGRATGELFF; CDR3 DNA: TGTGCCAGCAGCTTAGCTTCCAGCGGGAGGGCGACCGGGGAGCTGTTTTTT
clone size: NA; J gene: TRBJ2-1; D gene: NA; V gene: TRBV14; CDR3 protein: CASSQESVQGSRFF; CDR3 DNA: TGTGCCAGCAGCCAAGAGTCTGTGCAAGGGAGTAGGTTCTTC
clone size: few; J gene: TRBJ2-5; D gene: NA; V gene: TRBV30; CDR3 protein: CAWTREVETQYF; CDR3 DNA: TGTGCCTGGACTAGGGAAGTAGAGACCCAGTACTTC
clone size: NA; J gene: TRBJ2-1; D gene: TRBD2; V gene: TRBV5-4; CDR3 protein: CASSYAGGSRSYNEQFF; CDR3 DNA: TGTGCCAGCAGCTACGCGGGCGGGAGTAGGTCCTACAATGAGCAGTTCTTC
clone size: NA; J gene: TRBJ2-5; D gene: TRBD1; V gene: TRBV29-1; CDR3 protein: CSVYLYRDRVQETQYF; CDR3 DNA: TGCAGCGTGTACCTATACCGGGACAGGGTCCAAGAGACCCAGTACTTC
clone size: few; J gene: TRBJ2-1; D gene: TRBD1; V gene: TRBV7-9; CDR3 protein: CASSFPGGEQFF; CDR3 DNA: TGTGCCAGCAGCTTCCCAGGGGGTGAGCAGTTCTTC
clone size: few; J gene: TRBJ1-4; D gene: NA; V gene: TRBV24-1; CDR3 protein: CATEFGQLFEKLFF; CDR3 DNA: TGTGCCACCGAGTTTGGACAGCTCTTCGAAAAACTGTTTTTT
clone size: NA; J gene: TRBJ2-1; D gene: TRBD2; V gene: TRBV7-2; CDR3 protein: CASSDRWTSEYNEQFF; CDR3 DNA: TGTGCCAGCAGCGACAGATGGACTAGCGAGTACAATGAGCAGTTCTTC
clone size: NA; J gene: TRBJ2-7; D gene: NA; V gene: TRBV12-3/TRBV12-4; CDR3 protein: CASSLDSRGTSYEQYF; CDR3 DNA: TGTGCCAGCAGTTTAGACAGCAGGGGAACCTCTTACGAGCAGTACTTC
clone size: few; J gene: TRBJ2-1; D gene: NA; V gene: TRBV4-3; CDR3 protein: CASSQNRDQNNEQFF; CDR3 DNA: TGCGCCAGCAGCCAAAACCGGGACCAAAACAATGAGCAGTTCTTC
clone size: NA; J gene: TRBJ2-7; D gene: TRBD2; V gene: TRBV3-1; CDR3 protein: CASSQGTSVSYEQYF; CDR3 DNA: TGTGCCAGCAGCCAGGGGACTAGCGTTTCCTACGAGCAGTACTTC
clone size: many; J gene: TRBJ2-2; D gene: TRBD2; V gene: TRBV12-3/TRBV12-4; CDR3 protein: CASSLPSGTGTGELFF; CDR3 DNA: TGTGCCAGCAGTCTTCCTAGCGGCACGGGAACCGGGGAGCTGTTTTTT
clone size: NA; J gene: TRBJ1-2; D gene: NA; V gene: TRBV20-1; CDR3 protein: CSARDGSGGYTF; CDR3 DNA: TGCAGTGCTAGAGATGGATCAGGAGGCTACACCTTC
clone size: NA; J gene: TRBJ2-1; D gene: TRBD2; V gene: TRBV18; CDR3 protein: CASSPTSGTWEQFF; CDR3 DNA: TGTGCCAGCTCACCCACTAGCGGGACTTGGGAGCAGTTCTTC
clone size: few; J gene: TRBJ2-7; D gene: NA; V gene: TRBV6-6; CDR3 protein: CASSYDLASGYEQYF; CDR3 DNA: TGTGCCAGCAGTTACGATCTAGCGTCAGGCTACGAGCAGTACTTC
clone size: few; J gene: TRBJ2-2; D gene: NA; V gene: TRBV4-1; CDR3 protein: CASSQAYDRKTAGELFF; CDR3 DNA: TGCGCCAGCAGCCAAGCCTACGACAGGAAGACGGCCGGGGAGCTGTTTTTT
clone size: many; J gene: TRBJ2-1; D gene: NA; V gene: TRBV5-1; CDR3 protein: CASSLDARNNEQFF; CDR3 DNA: TGCGCCAGCAGCTTGGATGCGAGAAACAATGAGCAGTTCTTC
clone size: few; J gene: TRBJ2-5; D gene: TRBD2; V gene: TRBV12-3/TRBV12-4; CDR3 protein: CASRGLAGGETQYF; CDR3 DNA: TGTGCCAGCAGAGGACTAGCGGGAGGAGAGACCCAGTACTTC
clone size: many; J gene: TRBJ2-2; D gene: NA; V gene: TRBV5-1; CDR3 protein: CASSDTGELFF; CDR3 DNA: TGCGCCAGCAGTGACACCGGGGAGCTGTTTTTT
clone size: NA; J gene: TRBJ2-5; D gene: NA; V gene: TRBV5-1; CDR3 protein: CATSEGFSETQYF; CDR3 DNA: TGCGCCACCTCAGAGGGTTTTTCGGAGACCCAGTACTTC
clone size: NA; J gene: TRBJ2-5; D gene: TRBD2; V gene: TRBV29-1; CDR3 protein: CSGEGQETQYF; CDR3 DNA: TGCAGCGGGGAGGGCCAAGAGACCCAGTACTTC
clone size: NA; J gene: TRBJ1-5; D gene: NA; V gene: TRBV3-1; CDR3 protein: CASSQDGNQPQHF; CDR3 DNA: TGTGCCAGCAGCCAAGATGGGAATCAGCCCCAGCATTTT
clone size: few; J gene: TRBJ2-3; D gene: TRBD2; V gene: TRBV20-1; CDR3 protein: CSAQLAEGSTDTQYF; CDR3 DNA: TGCAGTGCGCAACTAGCGGAGGGGAGCACAGATACGCAGTATTTT
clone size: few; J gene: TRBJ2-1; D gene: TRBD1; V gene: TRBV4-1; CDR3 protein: CASSQPRTGAGEQFF; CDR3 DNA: TGCGCCAGCAGCCAACCCAGGACAGGGGCAGGGGAGCAGTTCTTC
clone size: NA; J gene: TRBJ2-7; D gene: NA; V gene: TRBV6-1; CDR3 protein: CAIKISGDLSLEQYF; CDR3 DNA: TGTGCCATCAAGATCAGTGGGGACCTTAGCCTCGAGCAGTACTTC